The text below deals with one T cell receptor beta chain. This record comes from a study of blood T cell repertoires in COVID-19. The germline CDR1 and CDR2 sequences are SGHNT and YENEEA. Trimming stripped 3 bases from V and 3 bases from J, with 9 bases between. There are 13 residues in the CDR3. Assay used: immunoSEQ multiplex PCR; TCRdb lists only in-frame clones, some missing. Of some 100,000 clones in the sample, approximately 90% were seen once. The chain has TRBV11-3 and TRBJ2-7; TRBD2 might be the D (6 bases). The material sequenced was peripheral blood. The TCR was taken from a human donor with active COVID-19. The donor label of this sample is uncertain. CDR3 region: CASSFGGNYEQYF. CDR3 in DNA: TGTGCCAGCAGCTTTGGGGGGAACTACGAGCAGTACTTC.